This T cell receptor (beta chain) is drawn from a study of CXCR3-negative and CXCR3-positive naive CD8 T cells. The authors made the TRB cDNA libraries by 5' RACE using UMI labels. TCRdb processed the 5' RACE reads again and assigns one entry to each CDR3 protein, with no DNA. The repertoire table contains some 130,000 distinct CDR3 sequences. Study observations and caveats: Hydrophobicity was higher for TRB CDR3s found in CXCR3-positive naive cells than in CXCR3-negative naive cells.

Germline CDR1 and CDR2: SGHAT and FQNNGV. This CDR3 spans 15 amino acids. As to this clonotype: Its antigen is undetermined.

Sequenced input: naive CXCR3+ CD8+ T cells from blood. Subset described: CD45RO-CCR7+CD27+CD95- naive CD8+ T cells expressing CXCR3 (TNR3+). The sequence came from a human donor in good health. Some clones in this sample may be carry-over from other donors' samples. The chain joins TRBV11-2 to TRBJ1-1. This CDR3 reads CASSLGVRSGTEAFF.